The 5 T cell receptor beta chains below were found in one sample sequenced in a study of blood T cell repertoires in COVID-19. Sequencing was performed with immunoSEQ multiplex PCR; in TCRdb, only in-frame clones are kept and a portion is missing. The sample lists under 300,000 clones, approximately 86% occurring once. Sequencing input: peripheral blood. These receptors all stem from a woman of 80 years or more with active or convalescent COVID-19.

The chain couples TRBV6-1 to TRBJ1-1, with a weak D call TRBD1 (6 bases). Germline V gene sequence: CDR1 MNHNS, CDR2 SASEGT. The CDR3 is 14 residues long. Trimming removed 0 bases from V and 3 bases from J, with 8 bases in between. CDR3 region: CASSEAGGHTEAFF. In DNA form, the CDR3 reads TGTGCCAGCAGTGAAGCCGGGGGGCACACTGAAGCTTTCTTT.

The count of this clone is one. V is TRBV25-1 and J is TRBJ1-6; TRBD1 is a possible D gene (5 bases). V was clipped by 3 bases and J by 9 bases, with 15 bases between them. The germline V gene encodes CDR1 MGHDK and CDR2 SYGVNS. This CDR3 spans 15 amino acids. This chain's CDR3 is CASSEFRTLGSPLHF. CDR3 DNA: TGTGCCAGCAGTGAGTTTAGGACACTCGGTTCACCCCTCCACTTT.

About this clone itself: An end of the junction differs from the germline gene, which may be a read error. This chain uses TRBV6-1 with TRBJ2-1, with 10 bases fitting TRBD1. Germline V lookup: CDR1 MNHNS, CDR2 SASEGT. The CDR3 sequence is 16 residues long. The CDR3: CASSQATGGYNNEQFF. CDR3 nucleotides: TGTGCCAGCAGTCAAGCGACAGGGGGCTATAACAATGAGCAGTTCTTC.

The rearrangement links TRBV9 to TRBJ2-2; 8 bases match TRBD2. This CDR3 is built from 15 residues. With 0 bases clipped from V and 4 bases from J, the junction kept 2 bases outside the gene matches. Germline assignment: CDR1 SGDLS and CDR2 YYNGEE. The CDR3 loop reads CASSVAGGTTGELFF. Written as DNA, the CDR3 is TGTGCCAGCAGCGTAGCGGGGGGGACCACCGGGGAGCTGTTTTTT.

The chain uses TRBV2 and TRBJ1-2, with 7 nucleotides matching TRBD1. The CDR3 runs 13 residues. J lost 4 bases, V lost 4 bases, and 3 bases had no gene match. Germline CDR1 reads SNHLY; CDR2 reads FYNNEI. The DNA of the CDR3 is TGTGCCAGCAGTGGGCAGGGGGGCTATGGCTACACCTTC. Its protein is CASSGQGGYGYTF.